The 9 T cell receptor beta chains in this list originate from one sample, sequenced in a study of cytomegalovirus exposure and HLA in healthy donors. Profiling relied on immunoSEQ multiplex PCR, and the TCRdb table lists in-frame clones only, not all of them. The sample consists of over 250,000 clones, around 87% of them appearing once. Input material: PBMCs. The receptors were sampled from a woman under 40 in good health and CMV-seropositive.

Notes on this clone: One end of the junction does not line up with germline, which may come from a read error. The chain is built from TRBV6-1 and TRBJ2-7; tentatively, D is TRBD2 (5 bases). This CDR3 has 13 amino acids. Looked up from germline, CDR1 is MNHNS and CDR2 is SASEGT. The CDR3 protein is CASSEGIADLALF. CDR3 in DNA: TGTGCCAGCAGTGAAGGGATTGCAGACCTAGCACTCTTC.

The chain combines TRBV11-3 with TRBJ1-1, with D hard to call. The CDR3 is 13 amino acids. With 2 bases removed from V and 0 bases from J, the gap between germline ends came to 4 bases. Germline CDR1 is SGHNT and CDR2 is YENEEA. This CDR3 reads CASSLFLNTEAFF. CDR3 coding DNA: TGTGCCAGCAGCTTATTCCTGAACACTGAAGCTTTCTTT. Supplemented by reference TRBV11-3 and TRBJ1-1, the full variable domain reads EAGVVQSPRYKIIEKKQPVAFWCNPISGHNTLYWYLQNLGQGPELLIRYENEEAVDDSQLPKDRFSAERLKGVDSTLKIQPAELGDSAVYLCASSLFLNTEAFFGQGTRLTVV.

The V gene is TRBV9, the J gene TRBJ1-2; D not certain. The V gene lost 3 bases and the J gene lost 1 base, with 19 bases spanning the gap. The CDR3 is 17 residues long. CDR1 and CDR2 (germline): SGDLS, YYNGEE. DNA of the CDR3: TGTGCCAGCAGCGGACGCCCCGGTGAGATGTATAACTATGGCTACACCTTC. This gives the protein CASSGRPGEMYNYGYTF. Supplemented by reference TRBV9 and TRBJ1-2, the full variable domain reads DSGVTQTPKHLITATGQRVTLRCSPRSGDLSVYWYQQSLDQGLQFLIQYYNGEERAKGNILERFSAQQFPDLHSELNLSSLELGDSALYFCASSGRPGEMYNYGYTFGSGTRLTVV.

V usage is TRBV28 and J usage is TRBJ2-3; weak D call: TRBD2 (5 bases). CDR3 length: 16 residues. Per the germline V gene, CDR1 is MDHEN and CDR2 is SYDVKM. The V end lost 5 bases, the J end lost 1 base, and 16 bases lay between the germline ends. CDR3 region: CASSPLGGLGTDTQYF. Here the CDR3 DNA reads TGTGCCAGCAGTCCCCTTGGCGGGCTCGGCACAGATACGCAGTATTTT.

Comments on this clone: Other nucleotide sequences from this sample produce the same CDR3. The chain is built from TRBV9 and TRBJ2-7; D ambiguous. The CDR3 is 15 residues long. Germline CDR1 and CDR2: SGDLS and YYNGEE. V lost 0 bases, J lost 0 bases, and 10 bases lay in between. The CDR3 sequence: CASSVAPGDSYEQYF. CDR3 DNA: TGTGCCAGCAGCGTAGCTCCAGGTGACTCCTACGAGCAGTACTTC.

This chain joins TRBV13 and TRBJ1-4; D possibly corresponds to TRBD1 (5 bases). V was clipped by 6 bases and J by 12 bases, with 11 bases between them. There are 11 residues in the CDR3. The germline V gene has CDR1 PRHDT and CDR2 FYEKMQ (reference sequence). CDR3 sequence (DNA): TGTGCCAGCAGGGGGAGGGGAGAACTGTTTTTT. It specifies CASRGRGELFF.

The V and J genes are TRBV6-5 and TRBJ1-3; D is unclear. The CDR3 spans 14 residues. The germline CDR1 and CDR2 sequences are MNHEY and SVGAGI. Trimming left V 8 bases short and J 5 bases short, with 16 bases between. CDR3 DNA sequence: TGTGCCAGCTCTGAGACATCCTTAAGAAACACCATATATTTT. Its protein is CASSETSLRNTIYF.

J is TRBJ2-2 and V is TRBV4-1; the D gene is possibly TRBD1 (6 bases). Trimming removed 4 bases at V and 6 bases at J, with 24 bases between. Germline-derived CDR1 and CDR2 are MGHRA and YSYEKL. CDR3 size: 18 residues. This chain's CDR3 is CASSPRQDTPSRAGELFF. CDR3 DNA: TGCGCCAGCAGCCCCCGACAGGATACACCGAGCCGGGCCGGGGAGCTGTTTTTT.

In DNA form, the CDR3 reads TGTGCCAGCAGCGTCACAGCCCCAGGGCCCAAAAAACTGTTTTTT. Translation: CASSVTAPGPKKLFF. This chain uses TRBV13 with TRBJ1-4; weak D call: TRBD1 (5 bases). Germline-derived CDR1 and CDR2 are PRHDT and FYEKMQ (reference sequence). Trimming removed 5 bases from V and 9 bases from J, with 19 bases in between. This CDR3 spans 15 amino acids.